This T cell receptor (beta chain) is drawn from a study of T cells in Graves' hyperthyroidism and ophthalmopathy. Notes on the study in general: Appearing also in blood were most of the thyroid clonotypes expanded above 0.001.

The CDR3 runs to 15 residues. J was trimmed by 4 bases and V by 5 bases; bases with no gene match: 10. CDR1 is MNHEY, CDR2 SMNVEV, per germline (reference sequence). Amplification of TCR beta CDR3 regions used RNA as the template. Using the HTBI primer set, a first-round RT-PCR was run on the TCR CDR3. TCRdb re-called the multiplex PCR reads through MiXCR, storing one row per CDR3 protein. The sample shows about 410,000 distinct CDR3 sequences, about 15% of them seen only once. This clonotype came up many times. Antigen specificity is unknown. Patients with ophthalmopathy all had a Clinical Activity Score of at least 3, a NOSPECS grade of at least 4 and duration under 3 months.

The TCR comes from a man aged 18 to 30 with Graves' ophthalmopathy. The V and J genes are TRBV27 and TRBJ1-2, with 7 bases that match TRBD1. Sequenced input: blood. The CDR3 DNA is TGTGCCAGCAGTCTAAGGGCAGGGGGGCTCTATGGCTACACCTTC. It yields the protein CASSLRAGGLYGYTF.